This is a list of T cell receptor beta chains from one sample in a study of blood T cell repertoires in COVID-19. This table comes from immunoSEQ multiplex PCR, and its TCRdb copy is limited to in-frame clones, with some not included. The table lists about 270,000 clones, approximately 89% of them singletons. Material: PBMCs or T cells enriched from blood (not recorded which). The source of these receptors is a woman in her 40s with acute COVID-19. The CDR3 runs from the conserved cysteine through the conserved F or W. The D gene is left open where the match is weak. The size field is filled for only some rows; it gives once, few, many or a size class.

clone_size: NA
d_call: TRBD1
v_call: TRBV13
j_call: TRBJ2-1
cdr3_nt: TGTGCCAGCAGCTTAGGGACAGGGGGCTTCAATGAGCAGTTCTTC
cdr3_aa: CASSLGTGGFNEQFF

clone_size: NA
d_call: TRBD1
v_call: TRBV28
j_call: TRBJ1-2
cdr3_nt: TGTGCCAGCACGGGACAGGGGATCAATGGCTACACCTTC
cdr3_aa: CASTGQGINGYTF

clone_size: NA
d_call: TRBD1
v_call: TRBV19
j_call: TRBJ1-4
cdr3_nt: TGTGCCAGTACGGGACAGATTAATGAAAAACTGTTTTTT
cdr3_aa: CASTGQINEKLFF

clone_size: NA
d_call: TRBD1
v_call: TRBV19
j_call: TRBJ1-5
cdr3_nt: TGTGCCAGTAGTGCGACAGGGGGGAATCAGCCCCAGCATTTT
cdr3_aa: CASSATGGNQPQHF

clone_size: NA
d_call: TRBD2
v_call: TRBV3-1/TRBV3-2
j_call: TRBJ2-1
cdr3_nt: TGTGCCAGCAGCCGTACTAGCGGTCTCTACAATGAGCAGTTCTTC
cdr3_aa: CASSRTSGLYNEQFF

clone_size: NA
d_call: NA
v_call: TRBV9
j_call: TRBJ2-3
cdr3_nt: TGTGCCAGCAGCATAAGCGGTAGCACAGATACGCAGTATTTT
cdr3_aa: CASSISGSTDTQYF

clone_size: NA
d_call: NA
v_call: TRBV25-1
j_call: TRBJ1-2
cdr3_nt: TGTGCCAGCAGTGAATATGAGGGTTTGGGTGATGGCTACACCTTC
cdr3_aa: CASSEYEGLGDGYTF

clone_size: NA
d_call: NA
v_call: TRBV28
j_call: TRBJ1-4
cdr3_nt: TGTGCCAGCAGTTTACTACTCTTGAATGAAAAACTGTTTTTT
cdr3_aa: CASSLLLLNEKLFF

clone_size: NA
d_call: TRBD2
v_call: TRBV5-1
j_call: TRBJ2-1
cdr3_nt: TGCGCCAGCAGCCCCTTAGTAGTTGCGGGAGGATACAATGAGCAGTTCTTC
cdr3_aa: CASSPLVVAGGYNEQFF

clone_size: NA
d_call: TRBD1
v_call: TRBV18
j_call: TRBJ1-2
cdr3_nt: TGTGCCAGCTCATCCCGGGACAGCGGTGGCTACACCTTC
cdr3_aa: CASSSRDSGGYTF

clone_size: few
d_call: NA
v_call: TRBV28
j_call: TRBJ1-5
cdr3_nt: TGTGCCAGCAGCCGGCCGCGGGGGGCGGGGGATCGGGCCCAGCATTTT
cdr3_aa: CASSRPRGAGDRAQHF

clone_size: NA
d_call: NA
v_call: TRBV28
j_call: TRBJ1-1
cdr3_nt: TGTGCCAGCAGTTTATTAGCCGGGTTGAACACTGAAGCTTTCTTT
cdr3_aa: CASSLLAGLNTEAFF

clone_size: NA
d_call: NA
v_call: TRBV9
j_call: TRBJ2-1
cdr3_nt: TGTGCCAGCAGCGTAGGTCTGGACAGATACAATGAGCAGTTCTTC
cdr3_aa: CASSVGLDRYNEQFF

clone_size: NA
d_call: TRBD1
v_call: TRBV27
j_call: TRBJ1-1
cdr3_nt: TGTGCCAGCAATACAGGGGGCCGTACTGAAGCTTTCTTT
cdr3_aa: CASNTGGRTEAFF

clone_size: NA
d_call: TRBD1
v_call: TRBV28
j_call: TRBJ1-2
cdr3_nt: TGTGCCAGCAGTTACCCAGGGGGACGAGGTGGCTACACCTTC
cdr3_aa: CASSYPGGRGGYTF

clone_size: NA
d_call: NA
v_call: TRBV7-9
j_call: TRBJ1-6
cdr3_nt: TGTGCCAGCAGTAGCGGAGACAGAGCTTCACCCCTCCACTTT
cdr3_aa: CASSSGDRASPLHF

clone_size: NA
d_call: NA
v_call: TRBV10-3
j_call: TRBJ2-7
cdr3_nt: TGTGCCATCAAAGACTTTTACGAGCAGTACTTC
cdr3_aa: CAIKDFYEQYF

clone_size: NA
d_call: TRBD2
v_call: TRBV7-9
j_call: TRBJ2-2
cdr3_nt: TGTGCCAGCAGCCCGCGGACTAGCGGGAGGGCCGGTGGCGGGGAGCTGTTTTTT
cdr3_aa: CASSPRTSGRAGGGELFF

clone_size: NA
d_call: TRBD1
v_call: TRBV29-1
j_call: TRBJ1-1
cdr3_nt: TGCAGCGTTTCTCAAACGACAGGGCGGACTGAAGCTTTCTTT
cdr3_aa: CSVSQTTGRTEAFF

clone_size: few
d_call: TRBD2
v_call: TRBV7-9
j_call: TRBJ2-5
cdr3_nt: TGTGCCAGCAGCAGGACTAGCGGGAGAATGGAGACCCAGTACTTC
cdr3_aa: CASSRTSGRMETQYF

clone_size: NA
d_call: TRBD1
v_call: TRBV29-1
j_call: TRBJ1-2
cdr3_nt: TGCAGCGTCGGCGGGGGGACAGGGTATGGCTACACCTTC
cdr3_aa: CSVGGGTGYGYTF

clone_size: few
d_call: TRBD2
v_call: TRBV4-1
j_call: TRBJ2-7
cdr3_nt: TGCGCCAGCAGCCAAGATCTAGCGGGAAGTTACGAGCAGTACTTC
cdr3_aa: CASSQDLAGSYEQYF

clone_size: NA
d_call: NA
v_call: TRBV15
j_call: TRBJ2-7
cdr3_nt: TGTGCCACCAGCAGAGATAGAGCTAGCATGGGCTACGAGCAGTACTTC
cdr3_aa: CATSRDRASMGYEQYF

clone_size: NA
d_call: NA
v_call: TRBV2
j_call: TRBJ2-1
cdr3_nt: TGTGCCAGCAGACAGGGGCTGGAGGGGGACAATGAGCAGTTCTTC
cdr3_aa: CASRQGLEGDNEQFF

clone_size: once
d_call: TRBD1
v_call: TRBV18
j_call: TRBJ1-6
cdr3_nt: TGTGCCAGCTCACCCTGGGACAGGGGAGGCAATTCACCCCTCCACTTT
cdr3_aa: CASSPWDRGGNSPLHF

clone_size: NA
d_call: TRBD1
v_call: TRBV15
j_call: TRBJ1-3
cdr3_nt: TGTGCCACCAGCAGATACCCCAGGGGGCCTGTTGGAAACACCATATATTTT
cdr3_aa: CATSRYPRGPVGNTIYF

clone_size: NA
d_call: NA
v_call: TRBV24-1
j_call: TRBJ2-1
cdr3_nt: TGTGCCACCAGTGAGCAGGGGACGTTACGAAGCTCCTACAATGAGCAGTTCTTC
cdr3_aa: CATSEQGTLRSSYNEQFF

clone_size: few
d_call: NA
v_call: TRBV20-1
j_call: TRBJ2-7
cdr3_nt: TGCAGTGCTAGAGGGCGGGAGCAGTACTTC
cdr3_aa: CSARGREQYF

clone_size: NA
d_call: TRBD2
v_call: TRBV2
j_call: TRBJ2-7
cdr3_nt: TGTGCCAGCAGTGAAGGTGGGGCCCCGGGACTAGGACACTACGAGCAGTACTTC
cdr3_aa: CASSEGGAPGLGHYEQYF

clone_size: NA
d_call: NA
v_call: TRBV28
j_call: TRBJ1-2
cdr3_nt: TGTGCCAGCAGCCCAGCTAACTATGGCTACACCTTC
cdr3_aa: CASSPANYGYTF

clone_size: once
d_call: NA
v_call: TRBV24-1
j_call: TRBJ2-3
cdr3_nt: TGTGCCACCAGTGACACCGGGAGAACAGATACGCAGTATTTT
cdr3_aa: CATSDTGRTDTQYF

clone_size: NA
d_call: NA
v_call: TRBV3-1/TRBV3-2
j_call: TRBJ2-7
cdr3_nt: TGTGCCAGCAGCCGTCCCCGGTCTCCCTACGAGCAGTACTTC
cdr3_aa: CASSRPRSPYEQYF

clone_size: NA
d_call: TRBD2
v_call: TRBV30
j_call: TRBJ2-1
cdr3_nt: TGTGCCTGGAGTGTCAACGGGAGGTCCTACAATGAGCAGTTCTTC
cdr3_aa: CAWSVNGRSYNEQFF

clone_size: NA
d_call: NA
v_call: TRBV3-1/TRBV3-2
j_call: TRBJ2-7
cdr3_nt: TGTGCCAGCAGCCAAGACGGAGCCTACGAGCAGTACTTC
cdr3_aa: CASSQDGAYEQYF

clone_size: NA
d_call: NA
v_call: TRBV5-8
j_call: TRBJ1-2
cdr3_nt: TGTGCCAGCAGCTTGCTCTTAAGTTATCCGGGGGTCTTCGTTGGCTACACCTTC
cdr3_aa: CASSLLLSYPGVFVGYTF

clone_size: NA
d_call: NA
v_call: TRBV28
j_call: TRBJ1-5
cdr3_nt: TGTGCCAGCAGTCGACAGAGAAATAGCAATCAGCCCCAGCATTTT
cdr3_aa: CASSRQRNSNQPQHF